The sample holds one count of the clone carrying this T cell receptor (beta chain). The sample comes from a study of cytomegalovirus exposure and HLA in healthy donors. The germline V gene has CDR1 LGHNA and CDR2 YSLEER. This CDR3 is 17 amino acids long. V gave up 0 bases and J gave up 2 bases; unmatched junction bases: 5. The PCR ran on 60 Vbeta and 13 Jbeta primers. Repertoires were generated with immunoSEQ multiplex PCR, while TCRdb's copy carries only in-frame clones and drops some. The repertoire includes 180,000 or so clones, 77% of them detected once, and approximately 1.5% sits in the top ten.

The TCR comes from a man between 18 and 29 years old in good health and CMV-seronegative. The chain combines TRBV4-3 with TRBJ2-1, with 9 bases matching TRBD2. The sample consisted of PBMCs. The chain's CDR3 is CASSQDNPSGAYNEQFF. Here the CDR3 DNA reads TGCGCCAGCAGCCAAGATAATCCTAGCGGGGCCTACAATGAGCAGTTCTTC.